Below are 32 T cell receptor beta chains sequenced from a single sample in a study of control samples from healthy donors and cancer patients. The data were produced by immunoSEQ multiplex PCR, yet TCRdb's version contains in-frame clones alone and is incomplete. This repertoire shows 150,000 to 160,000 clones, about 93% found once; its top ten account for 2% to 2.5%. Input material: blood. The receptors derive from a man aged 45-65 years in good health.

The V and J genes are TRBV14 and TRBJ2-1, with 12 bases matching TRBD2. J gave up 9 bases and V 3 bases, and 15 bases lay outside the gene matches. Germline CDR1 is SGHDN and CDR2 is FVKESK. This CDR3 contains 18 residues. The CDR3 DNA sequence: TGTGCCAGCAGCCAGGCCAAATCCGGGACTAGCGGGTCTCGTGAGCAGTTCTTC. Translated, it gives CASSQAKSGTSGSREQFF.

The chain couples TRBV3-1 (or the pseudogene TRBV3-2) to TRBJ1-3, with no clear D. The V gene lost 0 bases and the J gene lost 0 bases, with 6 bases spanning the gap. Looked up from germline, CDR1 is LGHDT and CDR2 is YNNKEL (reference sequence). The CDR3 is made up of 15 amino acids. The CDR3 is CASSQERVSGNTIYF. CDR3 DNA sequence: TGTGCCAGCAGCCAAGAGCGGGTCTCTGGAAACACCATATATTTT.

A few counts support this clone. The chain has TRBV18 and TRBJ1-5; D gene unclear. CDR3 length: 15 residues. The V gene lost 3 bases and the J gene lost 0 bases, with 9 bases spanning the gap. The V gene's germline CDR1 is KGHSH and CDR2 LQKENI. The CDR3 DNA is TGTGCCAGCTCACCGGGATCCGGTAGCAATCAGCCCCAGCATTTT. Residues: CASSPGSGSNQPQHF.

This rearrangement joins TRBV28 to TRBJ1-1; D call uncertain. This CDR3 comprises 13 residues. Trimming removed 0 bases at V and 8 bases at J, with 10 bases between. Germline assignment: CDR1 MDHEN and CDR2 SYDVKM. This CDR3 is CASSLWARQEAFF. CDR3 bases: TGTGCCAGCAGTTTATGGGCAAGGCAGGAAGCTTTCTTT.

DNA for the CDR3: TGTGCCACCAACCACGACAGGGCTAACACTGAAGCTTTCTTT. Protein: CATNHDRANTEAFF. The rearrangement links TRBV6-6 to TRBJ1-1; 7 bases are a match to TRBD1. The V segment lost 10 bases and the J segment 2 bases; nucleotides outside the gene matches: 10. Germline loops: CDR1 MNHNY, CDR2 SVGAGI (reference sequence). This CDR3 region has 14 residues.

J is TRBJ2-3 and V is TRBV5-6; 8 bases are shared with TRBD1. The CDR3 is made up of 13 amino acids. The V segment lost 4 bases and the J segment 4 bases; nucleotides outside the gene matches: 2. The V gene's germline CDR1 is SGHDT and CDR2 YYEEEE. CDR3 amino acids: CASSRTGSDTQYF. The CDR3 coding sequence is TGTGCCAGCAGCCGGACAGGGTCAGATACGCAGTATTTT.

The gene calls are TRBV19 and TRBJ2-3, with 9 bases that match TRBD2. Germline CDR1 and CDR2: LNHDA and SQIVND (reference sequence). After removal of 6 bases from V and 4 bases from J, the junction contained 14 bases not matched to a gene. CDR3 length equals 17 residues. The CDR3 sequence: CASSPPPGLATPDTQYF. The CDR3 nucleotides read TGTGCCAGTAGCCCCCCCCCAGGACTAGCGACTCCAGATACGCAGTATTTT. The variable domain in full, with the rest retrieved from reference TRBV19 and TRBJ2-3, is DGGITQSPKYLFRKEGQNVTLSCEQNLNHDAMYWYRQDPGQGLRLIYYSQIVNDFQKGDIAEGYSVSREKKESFPLTVTSAQKNPTAFYLCASSPPPGLATPDTQYFGPGTRLTVL.

This chain joins TRBV11-2 and TRBJ1-2, with D hard to call. Trimming stripped 5 bases from V and 6 bases from J, with 13 bases between. Germline CDR1 reads SGHAT; CDR2 reads FQNNGV. The CDR3 runs 13 residues. In DNA form, the CDR3 reads TGTGCCAGCAGCCTCTTAAGGGTGGATGGCTACACCTTC. This sequence encodes CASSLLRVDGYTF.

The chain recombines TRBV27 with TRBJ2-7; D is possibly TRBD2 (6 bases). Per germline, CDR1 MNHEY and CDR2 SMNVEV (reference sequence). V was cut by 6 bases and J by 0 bases, with 12 bases left in between. The length of the CDR3 is 14 residues. The CDR3 nucleotides are TGTGCCAGCAGGGTCGGGGGATTCTCCTACGAGCAGTACTTC. Protein sequence: CASRVGGFSYEQYF.

The chain couples TRBV18 to TRBJ2-7; weak D call: TRBD2 (5 bases). This CDR3 has 12 amino acids. V gave up 3 bases and J gave up 5 bases, with 8 bases separating them. In germline, CDR1 is KGHSH, CDR2 LQKENI. The CDR3 DNA is TGTGCCAGCTCACCCGGGGAAAACGAGCAGTACTTC. Protein: CASSPGENEQYF.

V is TRBV5-1 and J is TRBJ2-5, with a weak D call TRBD1 (6 bases). Germline CDR1 and CDR2: SGHRS and YFSETQ. The CDR3 has 15 amino acids. V dropped 1 base and J dropped 5 bases, with 15 bases sitting between them. CDR3 amino acids: CASSLSGQGQETQYF. Written as DNA, the CDR3 is TGCGCCAGCAGCTTGTCGGGCCAGGGGCAGGAGACCCAGTACTTC.

The chain uses TRBV5-6 and TRBJ2-3, with D possibly called TRBD1 or TRBD2 (5 bases each). The CDR3 consists of 14 residues. Germline CDR1 and CDR2: SGHDT and YYEEEE. Trimming stripped 1 base from V and 6 bases from J, with 12 bases between. CDR3: CASSLPGTTDTQYF. CDR3 DNA: TGTGCCAGCAGCTTGCCAGGGACGACGGATACGCAGTATTTT.

The V gene is TRBV3-1 (or the pseudogene TRBV3-2), the J gene TRBJ2-3; possibly TRBD2 for D (5 bases). The CDR3 loop spans 17 amino acids. Germline V gene data show CDR1 as LGHDT and CDR2 as YNNKEL (reference sequence). Trimming removed 1 base at V and 3 bases at J, with 17 bases between. As DNA, the CDR3 is TGTGCCAGCAGCCAAGGGGTTAGGGCTAGCAGAACAGATACGCAGTATTTT. This gives the protein CASSQGVRASRTDTQYF.

This rearrangement joins TRBV6-2 or TRBV6-3 to TRBJ1-5; TRBD1 aligns across 7 bases. The junction had 7 bases not matched to a gene; V was cut back by 4 bases and J by 7 bases. This CDR3 contains 14 residues. Germline values: CDR1 MNHEY, CDR2 SVGEGT. This CDR3 reads CASSWKGARQPQHF. The CDR3 DNA sequence: TGTGCCAGCAGTTGGAAGGGGGCGAGGCAGCCCCAGCATTTT.

The rearrangement joins TRBV6-2 or TRBV6-3 to TRBJ1-4; TRBD1 might be the D (5 bases). The CDR3 has 15 amino acids. In germline, CDR1 is MNHEY, CDR2 SVGEGT. V dropped 5 bases and J dropped 0 bases, with 10 bases sitting between them. CDR3 sequence (DNA): TGTGCCAGCAGTCCGCAGGGCCCAACTAATGAAAAACTGTTTTTT. Translated, it gives CASSPQGPTNEKLFF.

The chain employs TRBV7-3 and TRBJ2-5, with 7 bases identical to TRBD2. CDR1 and CDR2 from the germline V gene are SGHTA and FQGTGA. V lost 11 bases and J lost 3; bases outside the gene matches: 9. There are 13 residues in the CDR3. CDR3 nucleotides: TGTGCCGGGCCCCTGGGAGGGGAAGAGACCCAGTACTTC. It encodes CAGPLGGEETQYF.

This clone was found once. The V call is TRBV28, the J call TRBJ1-2; no reliable D call. Germline V gene sequence: CDR1 MDHEN, CDR2 SYDVKM. The V gene lost 5 bases and the J gene lost 5 bases, with 18 bases spanning the gap. The CDR3 loop spans 15 amino acids. CDR3 in DNA: TGTGCCAGCAGTCAACAGTTACCCATAGGTTATGGCTACACCTTC. Encoded protein: CASSQQLPIGYGYTF.

This clone showed up just once. The chain combines TRBV18 with TRBJ2-5, with 9 nucleotides matching TRBD1. Germline assignment: CDR1 KGHSH and CDR2 LQKENI. CDR3 length: 15 amino acids. Trimming at V came to 3 bases and at J to 5 bases, leaving 7 bases not matched to a gene. CDR3: CASSPPQGAGETQYF. CDR3 sequence (DNA): TGTGCCAGCTCACCTCCACAGGGGGCTGGGGAGACCCAGTACTTC.

The chain has TRBV5-4 and TRBJ2-1; D is perhaps TRBD2 (6 bases). Germline lookup yields CDR1 SGHNT and CDR2 YYREEE (reference sequence). CDR3 length equals 15 residues. Trimming pared 3 bases from V and 4 bases from J, leaving 14 bases between. The CDR3: CASSSQGAGYNEQFF. CDR3 DNA: TGTGCCAGCAGCTCTCAAGGGGCGGGGTACAATGAGCAGTTCTTC.

The V and J genes are TRBV28 and TRBJ2-2; no definite D call. The germline V and J ends were trimmed by 4 bases and 1 base, with 10 bases remaining between them. Germline V CDR1 and CDR2: MDHEN, SYDVKM. The CDR3 covers 15 residues. CDR3 sequence: CASSSPNGNTGELFF. As DNA, the CDR3 is TGTGCCAGCAGTTCCCCAAATGGGAACACCGGGGAGCTGTTTTTT.

V gene TRBV18 combines with J gene TRBJ1-2; 8 nucleotides match TRBD1. Germline CDR1 is KGHSH and CDR2 is LQKENI. This CDR3 comprises 19 residues. J gave up 1 base and V 3 bases, and 16 bases lay outside the gene matches. The CDR3 sequence is CASSPLSADRAYVNYGYTF. CDR3 sequence (DNA): TGTGCCAGCTCACCGCTTTCGGCGGACAGGGCTTATGTTAACTATGGCTACACCTTC.

The CDR3 protein is CASRGQILDEQYF. The CDR3 DNA reads as TGTGCCAGCAGGGGACAGATTCTCGACGAGCAGTACTTC. The J gene is TRBJ2-7, the V gene TRBV12-3 or TRBV12-4, with 7 bases lining up with TRBD1. Unmatched junction bases numbered 7, after V lost 6 bases and J lost 5 bases. This CDR3 has 13 residues.

This chain uses TRBV30 with TRBJ1-2; D remains ambiguous. Germline V gene data show CDR1 as GTSNPN and CDR2 as SVGIG (reference sequence). The CDR3 spans 13 residues. The V end was cut by 7 bases, the J end by 6 bases, with 18 bases between. The CDR3 coding sequence is TGTGCCTCGCCCTCCGATGTTCATCATGGCTACACCTTC. Translation: CASPSDVHHGYTF. Full variable domain (missing parts from reference TRBV30 and TRBJ1-2): SQTIHQWPATLVQPVGSPLSLECTVEGTSNPNLYWYRQAAGRGLQLLFYSVGIGQISSEVPQNLSASRPQDRQFILSSKKLLLSDSGFYLCASPSDVHHGYTFGSGTRLTVV.

This chain uses TRBV5-1 with TRBJ2-5; D remains unclear. Between the trimmed V and J ends, which lost 4 bases and 3 bases, there was a span of 10 bases. Germline CDR1 SGHRS, CDR2 YFSETQ. CDR3 size: 13 residues. CDR3 bases: TGCGCCAGCAGCGCAACAGTAGAAGAGACCCAGTACTTC. It is translated as CASSATVEETQYF.

The chain uses TRBV7-6 and TRBJ2-2; maybe TRBD2 (5 bases). There are 16 residues in the CDR3. Germline V CDR1 and CDR2: SGHVS, FNYEAQ. Deletions cut 0 bases from V and 2 bases from J, with 10 bases between. The CDR3 bases are TGTGCCAGCAGCTTAGCGCGGGCAGATAACACCGGGGAGCTGTTTTTT. Translating gives CASSLARADNTGELFF.

The chain combines TRBV5-1 with TRBJ1-4, with D maybe TRBD1 (5 bases). Germline values: CDR1 SGHRS, CDR2 YFSETQ. The CDR3 covers 16 residues. Trimming took off 1 base at V and 2 bases at J, with 12 bases between the two ends. CDR3 in DNA: TGCGCCAGCAGCTTGAGCCCGGGGCGTACTAATGAAAAACTGTTTTTT. Protein product: CASSLSPGRTNEKLFF. Full variable domain (rest looked up from reference TRBV5-1 and TRBJ1-4): KAGVTQTPRYLIKTRGQQVTLSCSPISGHRSVSWYQQTPGQGLQFLFEYFSETQRNKGNFPGRFSGRQFSNSRSEMNVSTLELGDSALYLCASSLSPGRTNEKLFFGSGTQLSVL.

The sample holds one count of this clone. CDR3 in DNA: TGTGCCAGCAGCTTATATGGGAACGAGCAGTACTTC. Its protein is CASSLYGNEQYF. The rearrangement links TRBV7-9 to TRBJ2-7; D not certain. Trimming pared 2 bases from V and 5 bases from J, leaving 7 bases between. Per the germline V gene, CDR1 is SEHNR and CDR2 is FQNEAQ (reference sequence). The CDR3 has 12 residues.

The gene calls are TRBV29-1 and TRBJ1-1, with TRBD1 identical over 8 bases. The CDR3 extends over 12 amino acids. V gave up 5 bases and J gave up 10 bases; unmatched junction bases: 9. The germline V gene encodes CDR1 SQVTM and CDR2 ANQGSEA. The CDR3 DNA sequence: TGCAGCGTTCTTGGACAGGGACTGGGAGCTTTCTTT. Protein: CSVLGQGLGAFF. Full variable domain (rest looked up from reference TRBV29-1 and TRBJ1-1): SAVISQKPSRDICQRGTSLTIQCQVDSQVTMMFWYRQQPGQSLTLIATANQGSEATYESGFVIDKFPISRPNLTFSTLTVSNMSPEDSSIYLCSVLGQGLGAFFGQGTRLTVV.

V gene TRBV7-6 combines with J gene TRBJ2-3, with D hard to call. This CDR3 has 14 residues. Looked up from germline, CDR1 is SGHVS and CDR2 is FNYEAQ. The ends were cut back, 1 base at V and 2 bases at J, with 7 bases in the middle. The CDR3 sequence: CASSLEQNTDTQYF. Written as DNA, the CDR3 is TGTGCCAGCAGCTTAGAACAGAACACAGATACGCAGTATTTT.

The chain combines TRBV28 with TRBJ1-5; TRBD1 aligns across 7 bases. J was trimmed by 4 bases and V by 6 bases; bases with no gene match: 6. CDR1 is MDHEN, CDR2 SYDVKM, per germline. The CDR3 sequence is 14 residues long. CDR3 in DNA: TGTGCCAGCAGGACAGACAGGGTAAATCAGCCCCAGCATTTT. Translating it yields CASRTDRVNQPQHF.

The rearrangement links TRBV5-1 to TRBJ2-7; TRBD2 might be the D (6 bases). This CDR3 contains 17 residues. Germline CDR1 and CDR2: SGHRS and YFSETQ. Deletions cut 0 bases from V and 1 base from J, with 17 bases between. CDR3 protein: CASSLVASEIASYEQYF. Here the CDR3 DNA reads TGCGCCAGCAGCTTGGTGGCTAGCGAGATTGCTTCCTACGAGCAGTACTTC.

This chain's CDR3 is CASSLGASGEAFF. The CDR3 DNA reads TGCGCCAGCAGCTTGGGGGCGTCTGGTGAAGCTTTCTTT. This chain uses TRBV5-1 with TRBJ1-1; D is ambiguous. Germline CDR1 SGHRS, CDR2 YFSETQ. V was shortened by 0 bases and J by 7 bases, with 10 bases between the two germline ends. The CDR3 length is 13 residues.